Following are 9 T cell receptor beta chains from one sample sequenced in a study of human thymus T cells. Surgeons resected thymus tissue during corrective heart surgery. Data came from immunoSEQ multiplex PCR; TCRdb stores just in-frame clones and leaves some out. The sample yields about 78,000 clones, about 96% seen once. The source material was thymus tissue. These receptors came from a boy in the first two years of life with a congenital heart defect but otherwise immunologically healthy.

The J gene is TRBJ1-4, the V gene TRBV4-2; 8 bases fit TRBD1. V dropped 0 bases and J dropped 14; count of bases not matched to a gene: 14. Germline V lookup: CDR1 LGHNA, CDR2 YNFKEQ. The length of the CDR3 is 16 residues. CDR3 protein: CASSQDPGQGARVLFF. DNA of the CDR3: TGTGCCAGCAGCCAAGATCCCGGACAGGGAGCCCGGGTGCTGTTTTTT.

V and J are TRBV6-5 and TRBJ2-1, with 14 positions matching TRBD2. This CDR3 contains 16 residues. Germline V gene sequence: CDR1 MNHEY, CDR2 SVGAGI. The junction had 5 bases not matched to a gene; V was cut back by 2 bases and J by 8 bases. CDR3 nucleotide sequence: TGTGCCAGCAGTTACAACGGACTAGCGGGAGGCGATGAGCAGTTCTTC. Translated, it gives CASSYNGLAGGDEQFF.

The DNA for the CDR3 is TGCAGCGTTGGGGGATCAGGGGAGAGGGTCTATGGCTACACCTTC. Protein: CSVGGSGERVYGYTF. The J gene is TRBJ1-2, the V gene TRBV29-1, with D possibly matching TRBD1 (6 bases). V was pared by 4 bases and J by 4 bases, with 19 bases between. Germline V gene lookup returns CDR1 SQVTM and CDR2 ANQGSEA. This CDR3 spans 15 amino acids.

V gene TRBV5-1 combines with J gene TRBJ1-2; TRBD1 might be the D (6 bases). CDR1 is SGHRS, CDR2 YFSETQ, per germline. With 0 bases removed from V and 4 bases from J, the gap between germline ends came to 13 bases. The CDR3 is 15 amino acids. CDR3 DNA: TGCGCCAGCAGCTTGGACCGGGGGGCGGGCTATGGCTACACCTTC. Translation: CASSLDRGAGYGYTF.

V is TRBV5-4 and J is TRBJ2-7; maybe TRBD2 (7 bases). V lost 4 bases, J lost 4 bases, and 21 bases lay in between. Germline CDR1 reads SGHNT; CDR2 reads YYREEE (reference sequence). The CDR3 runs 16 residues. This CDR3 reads CASSHRGDTNLYEQYF. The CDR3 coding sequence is TGTGCCAGCAGCCATCGGGGGGACACTAACCTTTACGAGCAGTACTTC.

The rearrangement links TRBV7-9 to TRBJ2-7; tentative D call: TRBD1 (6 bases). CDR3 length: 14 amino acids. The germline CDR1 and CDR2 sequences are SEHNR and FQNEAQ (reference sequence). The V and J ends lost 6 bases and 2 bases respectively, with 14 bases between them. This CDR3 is CASRGWGPPYEQYF. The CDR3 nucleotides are TGTGCCAGCAGGGGGTGGGGGCCTCCCTACGAGCAGTACTTC.

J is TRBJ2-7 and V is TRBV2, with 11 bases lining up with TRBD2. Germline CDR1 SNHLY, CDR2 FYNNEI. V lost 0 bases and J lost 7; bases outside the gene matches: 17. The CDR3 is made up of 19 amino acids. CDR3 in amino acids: CASSEARGIVAGGRREQYF. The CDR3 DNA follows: TGTGCCAGCAGTGAAGCCCGGGGTATAGTAGCGGGAGGGCGTCGAGAGCAGTACTTC.

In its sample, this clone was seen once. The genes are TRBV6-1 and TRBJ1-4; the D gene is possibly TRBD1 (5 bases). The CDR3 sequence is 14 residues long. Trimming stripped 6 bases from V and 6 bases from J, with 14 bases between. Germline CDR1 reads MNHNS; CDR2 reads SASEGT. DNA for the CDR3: TGTGCCAGCAGAGGACGGTGGGGGTATGAAAAACTGTTTTTT. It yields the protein CASRGRWGYEKLFF.

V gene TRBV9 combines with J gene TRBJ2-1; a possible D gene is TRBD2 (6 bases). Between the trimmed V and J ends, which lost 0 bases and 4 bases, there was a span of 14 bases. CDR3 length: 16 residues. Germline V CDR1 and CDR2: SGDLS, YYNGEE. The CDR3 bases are TGTGCCAGCAGCGTAGAATCCGGGACTTCTTACAATGAGCAGTTCTTC. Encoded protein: CASSVESGTSYNEQFF.